The 5 T cell receptor beta chains given below trace back to one sample, sequenced in a study of STAT5B mutations in CD4+ large granular lymphocyte leukemia. Profiled with immunoSEQ multiplex PCR; TCRdb holds only in-frame clones, not every one. This sample has nearly 35,000 clones, with more than 65% found just once. The sequenced sample consisted of CD4+ T cells from blood buffy coats. These receptors all stem from a human donor in good health.

The rearrangement uses TRBV27 and TRBJ1-1, with D perhaps matching TRBD1 (5 bases). V lost 0 bases, J lost 5 bases, and 13 bases lay in between. The germline V gene has CDR1 MNHEY and CDR2 SMNVEV (reference sequence). The CDR3 runs 15 residues. This CDR3 is CASSLSTARGTEAFF. CDR3 sequence (DNA): TGTGCCAGCAGTTTATCGACAGCACGAGGGACTGAAGCTTTCTTT.

CDR3 residues: CASTASVDTGELFF. As DNA, the CDR3 is TGTGCCAGTACCGCTAGCGTGGACACCGGGGAGCTGTTTTTT. This rearrangement joins TRBV19 to TRBJ2-2; perhaps TRBD2 as D (6 bases). This CDR3 region has 14 residues. The germline gives CDR1 LNHDA, CDR2 SQIVND (reference sequence). The V gene lost 7 bases and the J gene lost 3 bases, with 12 bases spanning the gap. The full variable domain, in which reference TRBV19 and TRBJ2-2 provide the parts outside the CDR3, is DGGITQSPKYLFRKEGQNVTLSCEQNLNHDAMYWYRQDPGQGLRLIYYSQIVNDFQKGDIAEGYSVSREKKESFPLTVTSAQKNPTAFYLCASTASVDTGELFFGEGSRLTVL.

The chain links TRBV4-1 to TRBJ2-7; 10 positions match TRBD1. Germline trimming cut 1 base from V and 6 bases from J; bases unmatched to any gene: 9. Germline loops: CDR1 MGHRA, CDR2 YSYEKL. The length of the CDR3 is 16 residues. The CDR3 DNA follows: TGCGCCAGCAGCCAAGTAGCCCGGGACAGGGGAAGCGAGCAGTACTTC. Translating gives CASSQVARDRGSEQYF.

The rearrangement uses TRBV2 and TRBJ2-1; TRBD2 aligns across 11 bases. CDR1 and CDR2 from the germline V gene are SNHLY and FYNNEI. This CDR3 contains 16 residues. V lost 7 bases to trimming and J lost 0 bases; unmatched junction nucleotides: 5. The CDR3 here is CASTTLAGASYNEQFF. The CDR3 coding sequence is TGTGCCAGCACCACACTAGCGGGGGCCTCCTACAATGAGCAGTTCTTC. Full variable domain (outside the CDR3, taken from reference TRBV2 and TRBJ2-1): EPEVTQTPSHQVTQMGQEVILRCVPISNHLYFYWYRQILGQKVEFLVSFYNNEISEKSEIFDDQFSVERPDGSNFTLKIRSTKLEDSAMYFCASTTLAGASYNEQFFGPGTRLTVL.

The rearrangement uses TRBV5-4 and TRBJ2-7; D not certain. The CDR3 totals 14 residues. The germline gives CDR1 SGHNT, CDR2 YYREEE (reference sequence). V lost 0 bases, J lost 1 base, and 8 bases lay in between. CDR3 amino acids: CASSLGGRSYEQYF. The DNA of the CDR3 is TGTGCCAGCAGCTTGGGCGGAAGGTCCTACGAGCAGTACTTC.